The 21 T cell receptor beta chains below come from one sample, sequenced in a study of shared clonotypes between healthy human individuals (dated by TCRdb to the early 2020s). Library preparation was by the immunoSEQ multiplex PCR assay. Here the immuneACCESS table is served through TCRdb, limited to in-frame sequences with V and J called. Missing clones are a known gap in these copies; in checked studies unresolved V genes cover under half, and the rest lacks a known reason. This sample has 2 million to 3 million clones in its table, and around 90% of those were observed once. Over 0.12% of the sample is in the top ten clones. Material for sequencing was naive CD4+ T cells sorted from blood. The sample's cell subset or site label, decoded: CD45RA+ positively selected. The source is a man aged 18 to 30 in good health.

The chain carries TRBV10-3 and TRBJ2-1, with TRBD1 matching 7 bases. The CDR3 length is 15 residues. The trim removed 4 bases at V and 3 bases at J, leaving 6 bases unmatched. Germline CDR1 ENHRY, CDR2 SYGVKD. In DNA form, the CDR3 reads TGTGCCATCAGTGGGGGACAGATGGGCTACAATGAGCAGTTCTTC. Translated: CAISGGQMGYNEQFF.

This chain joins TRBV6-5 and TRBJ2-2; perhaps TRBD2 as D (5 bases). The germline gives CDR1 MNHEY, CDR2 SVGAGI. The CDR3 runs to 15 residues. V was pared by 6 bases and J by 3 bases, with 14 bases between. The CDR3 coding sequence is TGTGCCAGCAGCCCCTGGGGAGCCCACACCGGGGAGCTGTTTTTT. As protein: CASSPWGAHTGELFF.

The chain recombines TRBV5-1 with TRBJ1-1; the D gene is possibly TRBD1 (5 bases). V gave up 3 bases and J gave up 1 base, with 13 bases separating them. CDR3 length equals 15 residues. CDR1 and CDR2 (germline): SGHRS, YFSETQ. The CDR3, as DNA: TGCGCCAGCAGCTGGGATGGGGGAGGGAACACTGAAGCTTTCTTT. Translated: CASSWDGGGNTEAFF.

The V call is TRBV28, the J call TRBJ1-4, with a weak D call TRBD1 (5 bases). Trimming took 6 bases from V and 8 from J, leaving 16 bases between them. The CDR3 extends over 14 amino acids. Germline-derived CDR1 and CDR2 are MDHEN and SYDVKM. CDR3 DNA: TGTGCCAGCAGCCTCGGGGCGATCGGGGAAAAACTGTTTTTT. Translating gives CASSLGAIGEKLFF.

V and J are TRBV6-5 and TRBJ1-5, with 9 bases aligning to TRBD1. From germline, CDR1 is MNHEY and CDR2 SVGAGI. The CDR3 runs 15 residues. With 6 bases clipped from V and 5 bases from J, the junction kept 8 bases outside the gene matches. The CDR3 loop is CASSRGQGGDQPQHF. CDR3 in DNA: TGTGCCAGCAGCCGGGGACAGGGTGGGGATCAGCCCCAGCATTTT.

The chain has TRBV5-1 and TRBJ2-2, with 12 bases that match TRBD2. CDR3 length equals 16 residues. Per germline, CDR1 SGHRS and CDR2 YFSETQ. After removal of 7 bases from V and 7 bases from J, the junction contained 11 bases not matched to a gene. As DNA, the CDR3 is TGCGCCAGCGTCCTCGGACTAGCGGGGTATCACGGGGAGCTGTTTTTT. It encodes CASVLGLAGYHGELFF.

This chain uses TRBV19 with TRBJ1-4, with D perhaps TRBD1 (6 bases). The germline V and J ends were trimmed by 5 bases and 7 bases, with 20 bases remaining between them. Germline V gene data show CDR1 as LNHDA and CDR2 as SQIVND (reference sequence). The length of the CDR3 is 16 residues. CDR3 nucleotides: TGTGCCAGTAGTCCAACAGGGCTGGACAATCGTGAAAAACTGTTTTTT. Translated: CASSPTGLDNREKLFF.

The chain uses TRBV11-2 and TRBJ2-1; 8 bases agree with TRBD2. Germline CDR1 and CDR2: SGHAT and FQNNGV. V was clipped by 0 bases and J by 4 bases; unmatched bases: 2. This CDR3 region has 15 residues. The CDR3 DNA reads TGTGCCAGCAGCTTAGACGGGAGGGCGTACAATGAGCAGTTCTTC. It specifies CASSLDGRAYNEQFF.

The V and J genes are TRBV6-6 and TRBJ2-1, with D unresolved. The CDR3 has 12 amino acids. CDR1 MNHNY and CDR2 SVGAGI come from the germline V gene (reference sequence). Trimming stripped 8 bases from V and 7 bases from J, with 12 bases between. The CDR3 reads CASRYIDNEQFF. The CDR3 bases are TGTGCCAGCCGCTATATTGATAATGAGCAGTTCTTC.

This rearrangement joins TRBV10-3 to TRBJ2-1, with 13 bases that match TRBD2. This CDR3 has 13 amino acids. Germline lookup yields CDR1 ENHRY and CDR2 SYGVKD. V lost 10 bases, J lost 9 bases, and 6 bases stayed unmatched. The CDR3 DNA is TGTGCCACCGGGACTAGCGGGACGGGTGAGCAGTTCTTC. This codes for CATGTSGTGEQFF.

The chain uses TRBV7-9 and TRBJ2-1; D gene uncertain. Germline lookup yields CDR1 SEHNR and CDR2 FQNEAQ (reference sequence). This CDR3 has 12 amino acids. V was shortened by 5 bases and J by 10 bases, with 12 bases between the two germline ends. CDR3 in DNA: TGTGCCAGCAGCCCAGATCTTGGGGAGCAGTTCTTC. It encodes CASSPDLGEQFF.

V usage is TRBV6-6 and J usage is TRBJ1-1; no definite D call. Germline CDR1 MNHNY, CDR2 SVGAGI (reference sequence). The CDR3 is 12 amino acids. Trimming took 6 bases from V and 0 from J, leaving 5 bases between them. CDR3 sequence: CASRVVNTEAFF. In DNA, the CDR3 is TGTGCCAGCAGGGTGGTGAACACTGAAGCTTTCTTT.

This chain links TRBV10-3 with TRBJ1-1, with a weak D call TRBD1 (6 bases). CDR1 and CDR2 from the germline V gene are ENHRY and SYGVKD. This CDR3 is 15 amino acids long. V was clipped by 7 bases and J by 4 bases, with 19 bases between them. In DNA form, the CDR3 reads TGTGCCATCACTCGAGGTCCAGGGGCCCCCACTGAAGCTTTCTTT. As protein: CAITRGPGAPTEAFF.

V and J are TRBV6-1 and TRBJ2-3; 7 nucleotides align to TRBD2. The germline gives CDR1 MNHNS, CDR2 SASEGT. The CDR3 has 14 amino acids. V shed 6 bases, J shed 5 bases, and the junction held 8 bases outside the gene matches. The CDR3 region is CASRMTSLIDTQYF. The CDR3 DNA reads TGTGCCAGCAGGATGACTAGCTTAATAGATACGCAGTATTTT.

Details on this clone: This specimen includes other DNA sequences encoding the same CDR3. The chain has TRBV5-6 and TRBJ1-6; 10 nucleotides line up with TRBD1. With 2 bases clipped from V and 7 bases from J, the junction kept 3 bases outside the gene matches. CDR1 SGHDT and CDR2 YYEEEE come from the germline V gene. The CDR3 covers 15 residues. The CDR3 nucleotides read TGTGCCAGCAGCTTAGAGGACAGGGGGAATTCACCCCTCCACTTT. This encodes CASSLEDRGNSPLHF.

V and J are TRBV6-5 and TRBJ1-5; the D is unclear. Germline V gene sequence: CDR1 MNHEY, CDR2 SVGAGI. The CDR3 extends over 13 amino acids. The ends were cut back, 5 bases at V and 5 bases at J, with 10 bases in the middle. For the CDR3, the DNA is TGTGCCAGCAGTAACGACGGGTATCAGCCCCAGCATTTT. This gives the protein CASSNDGYQPQHF.

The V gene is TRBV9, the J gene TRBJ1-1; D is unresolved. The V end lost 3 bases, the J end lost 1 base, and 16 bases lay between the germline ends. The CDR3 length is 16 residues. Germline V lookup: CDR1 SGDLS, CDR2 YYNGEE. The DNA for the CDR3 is TGTGCCAGCAGCGCCGGCCCTGTAATGGGGAACACTGAAGCTTTCTTT. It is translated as CASSAGPVMGNTEAFF.

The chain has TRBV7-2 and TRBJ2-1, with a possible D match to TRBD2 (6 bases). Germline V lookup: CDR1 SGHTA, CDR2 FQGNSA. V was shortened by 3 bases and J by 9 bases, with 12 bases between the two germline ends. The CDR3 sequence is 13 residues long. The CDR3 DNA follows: TGTGCCAGCAGCTTGAACCCAGCGGGTGAGCAGTTCTTC. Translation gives CASSLNPAGEQFF.

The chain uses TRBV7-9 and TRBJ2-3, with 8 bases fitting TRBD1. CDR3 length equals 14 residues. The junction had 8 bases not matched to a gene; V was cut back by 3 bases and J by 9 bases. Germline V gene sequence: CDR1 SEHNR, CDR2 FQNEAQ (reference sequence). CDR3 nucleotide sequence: TGTGCCAGCAGCTTCTTCGCGGACAGGGTGACGCAGTATTTT. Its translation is CASSFFADRVTQYF.

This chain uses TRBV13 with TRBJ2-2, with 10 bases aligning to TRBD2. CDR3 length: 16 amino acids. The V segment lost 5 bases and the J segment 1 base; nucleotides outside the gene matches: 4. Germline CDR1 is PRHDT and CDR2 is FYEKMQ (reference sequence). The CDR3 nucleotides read TGTGCCAGCAGCGTCCGGACTAGCGGGAACACCGGGGAGCTGTTTTTT. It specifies CASSVRTSGNTGELFF.

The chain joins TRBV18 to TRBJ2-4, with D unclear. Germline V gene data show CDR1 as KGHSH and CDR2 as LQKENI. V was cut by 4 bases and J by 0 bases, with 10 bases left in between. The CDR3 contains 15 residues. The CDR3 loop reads CASSRESVAKNIQYF. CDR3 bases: TGTGCCAGCTCACGAGAGTCCGTAGCCAAAAACATTCAGTACTTC.